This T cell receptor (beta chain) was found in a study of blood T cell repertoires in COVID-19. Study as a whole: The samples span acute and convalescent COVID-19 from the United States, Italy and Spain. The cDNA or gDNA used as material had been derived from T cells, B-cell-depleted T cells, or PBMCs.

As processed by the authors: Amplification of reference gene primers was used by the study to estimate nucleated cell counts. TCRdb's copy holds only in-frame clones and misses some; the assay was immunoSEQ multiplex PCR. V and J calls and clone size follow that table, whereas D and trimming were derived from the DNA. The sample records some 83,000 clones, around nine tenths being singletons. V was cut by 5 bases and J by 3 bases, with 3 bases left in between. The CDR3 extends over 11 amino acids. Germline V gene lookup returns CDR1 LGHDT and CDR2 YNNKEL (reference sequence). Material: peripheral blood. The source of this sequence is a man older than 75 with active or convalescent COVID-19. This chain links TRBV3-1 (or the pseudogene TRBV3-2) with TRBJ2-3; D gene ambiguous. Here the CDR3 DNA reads TGTGCCAGCAGCTATACAGATACGCAGTATTTT. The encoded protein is CASSYTDTQYF.